This T cell receptor beta chain came from a study of shared clonotypes between healthy human individuals. Findings of the study overall: In general, naive subsets displayed greater estimated richness than memory subsets did. Limitation of the genetic and exposure-history diversity represented came from the few donors.

A word on this clone: Its specificity is not known.

Germline-derived CDR1 and CDR2 are LNHDA and SQIVND (reference sequence). Trimming shortened V by 3 bases and J by 0 bases, and 6 bases separated the two germline ends. This CDR3 is built from 14 residues. The genomic DNA of each subset was split evenly across several immunoSEQ plates. The data were produced by immunoSEQ multiplex PCR, yet TCRdb's version contains in-frame clones alone and is incomplete. The table includes roughly 1 million clones, around 78% detected once. Material for sequencing was memory CD4+ T cells from PBMCs. Subset: CD45RA-negative fraction. The chain has TRBV19 and TRBJ2-4; D remains ambiguous. This receptor was identified in a man in his late teens or twenties in good health. Some clones in this sample may be carry-over from other donors' samples. The CDR3, as DNA: TGTGCCAGTAGTATGCCCCCAGCCAAAAACATTCAGTACTTC. Translated, it gives CASSMPPAKNIQYF.